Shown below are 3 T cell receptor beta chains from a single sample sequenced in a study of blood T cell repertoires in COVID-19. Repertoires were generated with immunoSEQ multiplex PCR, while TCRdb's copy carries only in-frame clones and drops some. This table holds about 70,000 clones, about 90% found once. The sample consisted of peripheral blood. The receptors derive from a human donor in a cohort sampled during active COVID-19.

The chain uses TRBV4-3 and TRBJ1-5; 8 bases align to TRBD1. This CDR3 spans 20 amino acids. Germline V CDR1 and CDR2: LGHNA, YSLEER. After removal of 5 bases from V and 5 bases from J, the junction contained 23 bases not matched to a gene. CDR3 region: CASSAQLPANRDRWDQPQHF. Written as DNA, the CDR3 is TGCGCCAGCAGCGCTCAACTACCCGCGAACCGGGACAGGTGGGATCAGCCCCAGCATTTT.

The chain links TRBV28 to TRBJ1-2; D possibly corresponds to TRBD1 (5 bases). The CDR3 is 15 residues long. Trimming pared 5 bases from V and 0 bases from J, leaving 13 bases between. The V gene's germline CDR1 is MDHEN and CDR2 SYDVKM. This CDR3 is CASSLMARANYGYTF. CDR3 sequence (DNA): TGTGCCAGCAGTCTTATGGCCAGGGCTAACTATGGCTACACCTTC.

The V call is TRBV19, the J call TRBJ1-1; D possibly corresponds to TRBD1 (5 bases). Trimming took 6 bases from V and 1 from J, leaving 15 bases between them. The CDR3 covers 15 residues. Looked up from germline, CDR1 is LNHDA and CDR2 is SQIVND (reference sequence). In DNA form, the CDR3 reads TGTGCCAGTAGGGCTTGGGCAGGGCCGAACACTGAAGCTTTCTTT. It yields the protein CASRAWAGPNTEAFF.